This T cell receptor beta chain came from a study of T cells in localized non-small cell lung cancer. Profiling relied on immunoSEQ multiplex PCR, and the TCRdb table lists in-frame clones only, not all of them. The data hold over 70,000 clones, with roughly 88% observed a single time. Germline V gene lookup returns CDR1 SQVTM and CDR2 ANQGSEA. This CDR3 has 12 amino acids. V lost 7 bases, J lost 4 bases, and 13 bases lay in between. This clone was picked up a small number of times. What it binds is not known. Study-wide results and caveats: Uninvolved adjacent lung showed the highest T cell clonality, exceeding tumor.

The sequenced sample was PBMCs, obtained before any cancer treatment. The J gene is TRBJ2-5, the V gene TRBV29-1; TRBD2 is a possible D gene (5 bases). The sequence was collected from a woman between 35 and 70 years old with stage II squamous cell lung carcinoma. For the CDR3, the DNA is TGCAGCGCGATCGGGGTCGTAGAGACCCAGTACTTC. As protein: CSAIGVVETQYF.